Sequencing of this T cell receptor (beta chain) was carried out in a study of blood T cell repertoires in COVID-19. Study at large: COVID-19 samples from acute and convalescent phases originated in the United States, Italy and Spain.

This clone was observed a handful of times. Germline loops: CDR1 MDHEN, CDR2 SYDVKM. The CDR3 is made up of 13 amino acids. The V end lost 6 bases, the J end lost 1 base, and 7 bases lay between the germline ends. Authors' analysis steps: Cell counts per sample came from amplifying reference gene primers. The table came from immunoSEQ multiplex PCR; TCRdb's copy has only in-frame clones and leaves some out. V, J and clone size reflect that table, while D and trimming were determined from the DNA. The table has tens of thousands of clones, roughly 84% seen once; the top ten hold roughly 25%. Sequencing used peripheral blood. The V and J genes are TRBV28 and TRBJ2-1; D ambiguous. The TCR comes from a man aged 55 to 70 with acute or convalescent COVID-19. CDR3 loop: CASRADSYNEQFF. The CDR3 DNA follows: TGTGCCAGCAGGGCGGATTCCTACAATGAGCAGTTCTTC.